The rows below give T cell receptor beta chains drawn from one sample of a study of cytomegalovirus exposure and HLA in healthy donors. Some clones are missing from TCRdb's copy, which holds only in-frame ones; the method was immunoSEQ multiplex PCR. This sample has around 100,000 clones, with more than 65% found just once. Input material: PBMCs. These receptors originate from a woman aged 18-29 years in good health and CMV-seropositive. CDR3s leave out the opening cysteine and the closing phenylalanine or tryptophan. Each record gives: J gene, clone size, V gene, CDR3 length, D gene, CDR3 protein. A D gene is named only where the DNA matches it firmly. Some rows mark clone size as missing; the rest say once, few, many or name a class of expanded clone.

J: TRBJ2-1; size: .; V: TRBV29-1; length: 11; D: .; CDR3: SAESGRYNEQF
J: TRBJ2-1; size: .; V: TRBV12-5; length: 13; D: .; CDR3: ASGEGQSSYNEQF
J: TRBJ2-7; size: .; V: TRBV2; length: 13; D: .; CDR3: ASSEQTLGSYEQY
J: TRBJ1-1; size: once; V: TRBV5-6; length: 10; D: .; CDR3: ASLRGATEAF
J: TRBJ1-2; size: .; V: TRBV9; length: 14; D: TRBD1; CDR3: ASSVVDGGQSYGYT
J: TRBJ2-6; size: .; V: TRBV4-3; length: 14; D: .; CDR3: ASSQDGFSGANVLT
J: TRBJ2-7; size: .; V: TRBV9; length: 12; D: TRBD2; CDR3: AKKAGEGSYEQY
J: TRBJ2-7; size: few; V: TRBV5-1; length: 12; D: .; CDR3: ASSLERFSYEQY
J: TRBJ2-5; size: few; V: TRBV7-6; length: 14; D: TRBD2; CDR3: ASSSRTSGAFRDQY
J: TRBJ1-2; size: .; V: TRBV19; length: 13; D: .; CDR3: ASSVRRVFNYGYT
J: TRBJ1-3; size: .; V: TRBV4-2; length: 15; D: TRBD1; CDR3: ASSQGGQAPSGNTIY
J: TRBJ1-5; size: .; V: TRBV27; length: 13; D: TRBD1; CDR3: ASSPGQGVNQPQH
J: TRBJ1-6; size: .; V: TRBV18; length: 13; D: TRBD1; CDR3: ASSSTGVNNSPLH
J: TRBJ2-6; size: .; V: TRBV2; length: 12; D: .; CDR3: ASSESTGANVLT
J: TRBJ2-1; size: .; V: TRBV7-3; length: 12; D: .; CDR3: ASSLMNARGEQF
J: TRBJ1-5; size: .; V: TRBV28; length: 14; D: TRBD1; CDR3: ASSARTGRTSQPQH
J: TRBJ2-1; size: few; V: TRBV6-5; length: 14; D: TRBD2; CDR3: ASSYNGLAGANEQF
J: TRBJ2-7; size: .; V: TRBV4-3; length: 11; D: .; CDR3: ASSQDLGDEQY
J: TRBJ1-1; size: .; V: TRBV28; length: 11; D: .; CDR3: ASSTVENTEAF
J: TRBJ1-2; size: .; V: TRBV27; length: 13; D: TRBD1; CDR3: ASTPVRDSYYGYT
J: TRBJ2-2; size: few; V: TRBV4-1; length: 12; D: .; CDR3: ASSPREQVGELF
J: TRBJ2-1; size: .; V: TRBV2; length: 11; D: TRBD1; CDR3: ASKGDRGQEQF
J: TRBJ2-3; size: .; V: TRBV5-1; length: 14; D: .; CDR3: ASSLAPGTSTDTQY
J: TRBJ2-3; size: .; V: TRBV5-1; length: 12; D: TRBD2; CDR3: ASRSSGRTDTQY
J: TRBJ1-4; size: few; V: TRBV6-5; length: 11; D: .; CDR3: ASSVGGSGGLF
J: TRBJ1-2; size: .; V: TRBV30; length: 14; D: TRBD1; CDR3: AWRERTGIGCYGYT
J: TRBJ2-5; size: .; V: TRBV21-1; length: 15; D: .; CDR3: ASSKVQDRGRGETQY
J: TRBJ1-1; size: few; V: TRBV7-2; length: 10; D: .; CDR3: ASTPTHPEAF
J: TRBJ1-5; size: .; V: TRBV5-1; length: 12; D: TRBD1; CDR3: ASRPGTGGQPQH
J: TRBJ1-4; size: .; V: TRBV28; length: 13; D: .; CDR3: ASTLQGFSNEKLF
J: TRBJ2-7; size: .; V: TRBV6-5; length: 14; D: TRBD2; CDR3: ASSWPQRGPPYEQY
J: TRBJ2-1; size: few; V: TRBV14; length: 13; D: TRBD2; CDR3: ASSQVAGGGNEQF
J: TRBJ2-1; size: .; V: TRBV4-3; length: 13; D: TRBD2; CDR3: ASSQVAGGLDEQF